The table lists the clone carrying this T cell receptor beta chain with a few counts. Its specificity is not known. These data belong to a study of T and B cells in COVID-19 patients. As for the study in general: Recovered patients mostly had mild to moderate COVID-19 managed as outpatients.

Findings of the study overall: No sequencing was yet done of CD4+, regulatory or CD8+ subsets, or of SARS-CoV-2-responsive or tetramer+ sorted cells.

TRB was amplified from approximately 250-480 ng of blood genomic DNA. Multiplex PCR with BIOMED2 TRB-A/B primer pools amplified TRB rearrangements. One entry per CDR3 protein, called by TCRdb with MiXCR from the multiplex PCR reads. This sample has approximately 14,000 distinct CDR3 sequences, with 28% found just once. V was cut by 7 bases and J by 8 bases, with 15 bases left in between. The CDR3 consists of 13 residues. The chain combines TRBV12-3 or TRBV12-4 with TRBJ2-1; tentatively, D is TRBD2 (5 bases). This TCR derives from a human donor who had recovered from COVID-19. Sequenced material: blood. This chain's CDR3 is CASNLRVTDEQFF. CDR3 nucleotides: TGTGCCAGCAACCTGAGGGTAACGGATGAGCAGTTCTTC.